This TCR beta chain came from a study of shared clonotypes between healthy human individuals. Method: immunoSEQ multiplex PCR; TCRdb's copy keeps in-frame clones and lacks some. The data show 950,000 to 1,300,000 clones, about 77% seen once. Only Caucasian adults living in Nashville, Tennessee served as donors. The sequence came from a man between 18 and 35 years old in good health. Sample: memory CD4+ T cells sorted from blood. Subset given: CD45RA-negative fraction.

CDR3 DNA: TGTGCCAGCAGCTCGGGACCGACTTCTAGCAATCAGCCCCAGCATTTT. The encoded protein is CASSSGPTSSNQPQHF. The chain recombines TRBV5-5 with TRBJ1-5; D is possibly TRBD1 (5 bases). CDR3 length equals 16 residues. Germline CDR1 is SGHKS and CDR2 is YYEKEE (reference sequence). Trimming cost V 3 bases and J 0 bases, with 13 bases left between them.